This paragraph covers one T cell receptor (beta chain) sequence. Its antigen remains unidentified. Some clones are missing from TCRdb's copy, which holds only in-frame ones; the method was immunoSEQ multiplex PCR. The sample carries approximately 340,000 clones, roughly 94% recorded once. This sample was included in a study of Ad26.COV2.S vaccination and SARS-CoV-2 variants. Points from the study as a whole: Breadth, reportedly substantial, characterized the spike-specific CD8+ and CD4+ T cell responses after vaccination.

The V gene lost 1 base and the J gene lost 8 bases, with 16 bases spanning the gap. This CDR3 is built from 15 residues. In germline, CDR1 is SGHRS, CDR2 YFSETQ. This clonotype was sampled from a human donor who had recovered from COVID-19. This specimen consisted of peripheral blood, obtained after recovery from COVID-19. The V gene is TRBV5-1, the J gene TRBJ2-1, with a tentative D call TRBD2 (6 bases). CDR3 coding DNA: TGCGCCAGCAGCTTGTGGGGGGTCGGAGTGGATGAGCAGTTCTTC. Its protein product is CASSLWGVGVDEQFF.